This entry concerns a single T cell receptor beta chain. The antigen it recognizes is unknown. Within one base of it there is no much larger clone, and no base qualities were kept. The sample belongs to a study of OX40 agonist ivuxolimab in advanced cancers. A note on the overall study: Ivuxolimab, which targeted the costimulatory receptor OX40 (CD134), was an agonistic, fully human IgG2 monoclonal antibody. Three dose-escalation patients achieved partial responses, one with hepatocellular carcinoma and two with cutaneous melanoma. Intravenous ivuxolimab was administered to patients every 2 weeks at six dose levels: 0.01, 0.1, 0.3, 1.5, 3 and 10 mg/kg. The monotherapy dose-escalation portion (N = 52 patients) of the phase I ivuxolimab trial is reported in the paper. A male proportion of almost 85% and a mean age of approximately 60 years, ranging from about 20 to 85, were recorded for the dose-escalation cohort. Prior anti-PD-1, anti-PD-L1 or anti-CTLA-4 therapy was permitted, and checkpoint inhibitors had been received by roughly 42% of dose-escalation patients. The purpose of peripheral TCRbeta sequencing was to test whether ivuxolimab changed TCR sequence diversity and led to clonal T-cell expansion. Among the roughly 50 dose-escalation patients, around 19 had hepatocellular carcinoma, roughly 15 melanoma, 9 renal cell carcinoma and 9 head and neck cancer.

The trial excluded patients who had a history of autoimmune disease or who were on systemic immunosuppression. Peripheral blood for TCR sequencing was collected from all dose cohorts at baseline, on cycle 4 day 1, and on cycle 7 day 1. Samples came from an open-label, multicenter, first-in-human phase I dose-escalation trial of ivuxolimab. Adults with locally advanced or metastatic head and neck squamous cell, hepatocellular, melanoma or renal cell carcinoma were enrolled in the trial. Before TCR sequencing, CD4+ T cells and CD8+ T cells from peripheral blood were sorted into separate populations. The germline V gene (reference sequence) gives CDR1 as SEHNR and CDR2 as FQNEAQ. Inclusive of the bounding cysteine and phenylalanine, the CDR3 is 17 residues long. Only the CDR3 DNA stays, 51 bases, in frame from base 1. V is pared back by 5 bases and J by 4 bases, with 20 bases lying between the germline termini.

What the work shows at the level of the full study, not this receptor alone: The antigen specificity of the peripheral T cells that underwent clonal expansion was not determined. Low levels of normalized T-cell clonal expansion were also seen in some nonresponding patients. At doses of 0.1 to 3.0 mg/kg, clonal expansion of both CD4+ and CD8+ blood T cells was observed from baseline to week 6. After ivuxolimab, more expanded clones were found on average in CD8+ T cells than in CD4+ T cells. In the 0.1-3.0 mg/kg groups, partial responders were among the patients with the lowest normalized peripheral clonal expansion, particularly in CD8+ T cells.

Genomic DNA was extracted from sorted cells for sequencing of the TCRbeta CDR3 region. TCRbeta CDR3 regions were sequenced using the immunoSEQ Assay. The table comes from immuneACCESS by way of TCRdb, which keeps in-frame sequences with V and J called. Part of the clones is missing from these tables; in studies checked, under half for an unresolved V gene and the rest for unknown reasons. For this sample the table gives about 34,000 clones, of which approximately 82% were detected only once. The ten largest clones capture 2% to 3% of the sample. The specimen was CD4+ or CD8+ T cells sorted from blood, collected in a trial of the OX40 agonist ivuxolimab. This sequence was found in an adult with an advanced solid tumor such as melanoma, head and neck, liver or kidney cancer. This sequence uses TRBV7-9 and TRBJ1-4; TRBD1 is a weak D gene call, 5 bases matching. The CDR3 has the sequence CASSGGGVPGFNEKLFF. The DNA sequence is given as TGTGCCAGCAGCGGGGGAGGAGTGCCAGGGTTTAATGAAAAACTGTTTTTT.